The 27 T cell receptor beta chains below were found in one sample sequenced in a study of naive and memory T cell subsets. The beta constant-region primer was an equimolar mix of two oligonucleotides covering TRBC1 and TRBC2. TCRdb called the UMI-ligation and nested PCR reads again in MiXCR, with one record for every CDR3 protein. This table has 65,000 to 85,000 distinct CDR3 sequences, 10% to 15% appearing once. Material: central memory CD4+ T cells from blood. These receptors were obtained from a human donor in good health.

This clonotype has only a few counts. The chain has TRBV5-1 and TRBJ1-2; 8 bases map to TRBD1. Germline V gene sequence: CDR1 SGHRS, CDR2 YFSETQ. The CDR3 runs 13 residues. V shed 4 bases and J 5 bases; nucleotides not matched to a gene: 4. Here the CDR3 DNA reads TGCGCCAGCAGCCTCGGGACAGGATATGGCTACACCTTC. Translation: CASSLGTGYGYTF. The full variable domain, its missing parts supplied by reference TRBV5-1 and TRBJ1-2, is KAGVTQTPRYLIKTRGQQVTLSCSPISGHRSVSWYQQTPGQGLQFLFEYFSETQRNKGNFPGRFSGRQFSNSRSEMNVSTLELGDSALYLCASSLGTGYGYTFGSGTRLTVV.

This clonotype was observed a few times. The V call is TRBV4-3, the J call TRBJ1-3; D remains ambiguous. The CDR3 runs 15 residues. Per germline, CDR1 LGHNA and CDR2 YSLEER. Trimming took 1 base from V and 1 from J, leaving 8 bases between them. CDR3 nucleotides: TGCGCCAGCAGCCAAGCTGATGGATCTGGAAACACCATATATTTT. It yields the protein CASSQADGSGNTIYF.

In this sample, this clonotype turned up many times. The chain combines TRBV28 with TRBJ2-7; no firm D call. The CDR3 spans 12 residues. Trimming stripped 7 bases from V and 3 bases from J, with 10 bases between. Germline CDR1 MDHEN, CDR2 SYDVKM. This CDR3 is CASTPDRYEQYF. The CDR3 DNA is TGTGCCAGCACCCCGGACCGCTACGAGCAGTACTTC.

Many counts were recorded for this clonotype. CDR3: CASSWAGYEQYF. In nucleotides, the CDR3 is TGTGCCAGCAGTTGGGCTGGGTACGAGCAGTACTTC. The V call is TRBV6-2 or TRBV6-3, the J call TRBJ2-7; D uncertain. The CDR3 loop spans 12 amino acids. Germline assignment: CDR1 MNHEY and CDR2 SVGEGT. With 4 bases removed from V and 4 bases from J, the gap between germline ends came to 8 bases.

The chain couples TRBV20-1 to TRBJ1-2, with a weak D call TRBD1 (6 bases). There are 13 residues in the CDR3. CDR1 and CDR2 (germline): DFQATT, SNEGSKA (reference sequence). The CDR3 protein is CRTKGGTIGGYTF. The CDR3 coding sequence is TGCAGGACGAAGGGGGGGACGATAGGCGGCTACACCTTC.

This clonotype was observed a handful of times. The rearrangement links TRBV10-3 to TRBJ2-1; perhaps TRBD2 as D (6 bases). Germline V gene data show CDR1 as ENHRY and CDR2 as SYGVKD. The CDR3 consists of 14 residues. The V gene lost 6 bases and the J gene lost 1 base, with 10 bases spanning the gap. The CDR3 region is CAIRRDASYNEQFF. As DNA, the CDR3 is TGTGCCATCAGGCGGGATGCTTCCTACAATGAGCAGTTCTTC.

In this sample, this clonotype turned up a few times. This chain uses TRBV6-2 or TRBV6-3 with TRBJ1-1, with D unclear. This CDR3 spans 13 amino acids. Trimming took off 5 bases at V and 3 bases at J, with 10 bases between the two ends. Germline loops: CDR1 MNHEY, CDR2 SVGEGT. The CDR3 DNA reads TGTGCCAGCAGTCACGGGCCGGACACTGAAGCTTTCTTT. It codes for CASSHGPDTEAFF.

This clonotype was detected many times. V usage is TRBV4-2 and J usage is TRBJ2-5; 10 bases are a match to TRBD2. The CDR3 spans 18 residues. CDR1 is LGHNA and CDR2 is YNFKEQ in the germline V gene. V lost 0 bases, J lost 2 bases, and 9 bases stayed unmatched. The chain's CDR3 is CASSQDRSVAGGQETQYF. CDR3 nucleotide sequence: TGTGCCAGCAGCCAAGATCGTAGCGTAGCGGGAGGTCAAGAGACCCAGTACTTC.

This clonotype was picked up many times. This rearrangement joins TRBV12-3 or TRBV12-4 to TRBJ2-1; D may match TRBD1 or TRBD2 (5 bases each). The CDR3 totals 14 residues. The V and J ends lost 6 bases and 8 bases respectively, with 17 bases between them. The CDR3 DNA reads as TGTGCCAGCAGCCGGGGCGGTAGTTCATATGAGCAGTTCTTC. Protein: CASSRGGSSYEQFF.

This clonotype was seen many times. V gene TRBV20-1 combines with J gene TRBJ2-3, with 8 bases matching TRBD2. This CDR3 contains 14 residues. Germline V gives CDR1 DFQATT, CDR2 SNEGSKA (reference sequence). Unmatched junction bases numbered 2, after V lost 0 bases and J lost 3 bases. The CDR3 nucleotides are TGCAGTGCTAGAGAGGCTAGCGGGACAGATACGCAGTATTTT. Protein product: CSAREASGTDTQYF.

This clonotype was counted at least ten times. The CDR3 protein is CASSSPAGAISYEQYF. CDR3 DNA: TGTGCCAGCAGCTCCCCCGCGGGAGCGATCTCCTACGAGCAGTACTTC. The rearrangement joins TRBV7-9 to TRBJ2-7; 7 bases map to TRBD2. V was clipped by 4 bases and J by 0 bases; unmatched bases: 9. Germline V gene data show CDR1 as SEHNR and CDR2 as FQNEAQ (reference sequence). The CDR3 is 16 amino acids.

On this clonotype: Possible read error: a much larger clone is one base away. This chain joins TRBV7-2 and TRBJ2-1; 8 nucleotides agree with TRBD2. V lost 2 bases to trimming and J lost 3 bases; unmatched junction nucleotides: 12. CDR1 and CDR2 from the germline V gene are SGHTA and FQGNSA. The CDR3 covers 18 residues. This CDR3 reads CASSLIGGRSPCYNEQFF. In DNA form, the CDR3 reads TGTGCCAGCAGCTTAATCGGCGGGAGGTCCCCTTGCTACAATGAGCAGTTCTTC.

This clonotype was seen a single time. One junction end disagrees with the germline gene, perhaps due to a read error. V is TRBV14 and J is TRBJ2-7; D might be TRBD1 or TRBD2, each matching 5 bases. CDR1 is SGHDN and CDR2 is FVKESK in the germline V gene. CDR3 length equals 14 residues. Written as DNA, the CDR3 is TGTGCCAGCAGCCAAGATCTGAGGGGTGTCGAGGAGTACTTC. Translating gives CASSQDLRGVEEYF.

This clonotype has just a few counts. The V call is TRBV29-1, the J call TRBJ2-2, with D perhaps matching TRBD2 (6 bases). CDR3 size: 15 residues. Between the trimmed V and J ends, which lost 6 bases and 3 bases, there was a span of 17 bases. From germline, CDR1 is SQVTM and CDR2 ANQGSEA. The CDR3 nucleotides read TGCAGCGTCCTTACCTCCCGGGGGTACACCGGGGAGCTGTTTTTT. It specifies CSVLTSRGYTGELFF.

This clonotype was seen repeatedly, ten times or more. J is TRBJ2-7 and V is TRBV20-1, with a tentative D call TRBD2 (5 bases). The ends were cut back, 6 bases at V and 5 bases at J, with 14 bases in the middle. Germline lookup yields CDR1 DFQATT and CDR2 SNEGSKA (reference sequence). The CDR3 contains 12 residues. The CDR3 is CSAPRPSNEQYF. Written as DNA, the CDR3 is TGCAGTGCCCCCAGACCTAGCAACGAGCAGTACTTC.

This clonotype was counted a few times. The chain is built from TRBV11-2 and TRBJ1-1; possibly TRBD1 for D (6 bases). The CDR3 sequence is 12 residues long. CDR1 is SGHAT and CDR2 is FQNNGV in the germline V gene. V was cut by 3 bases and J by 11 bases, with 13 bases left in between. CDR3 in DNA: TGTGCCAGCAGCTTTTCGGGGACAATGGCTTTCTTT. Protein product: CASSFSGTMAFF.

Only a few counts were recorded for this clonotype. V is TRBV28 and J is TRBJ2-7, with no clear D. Germline assignment: CDR1 MDHEN and CDR2 SYDVKM. Trimming took 8 bases from V and 4 from J, leaving 15 bases between them. CDR3 size: 13 residues. The DNA for the CDR3 is TGTGCCAGCCTCGGACCGGCGCTATACGAGCAGTACTTC. This codes for CASLGPALYEQYF.

This sequence joins TRBV24-1 and TRBJ1-1; weak D call: TRBD1 (5 bases). Germline CDR1 and CDR2: KGHDR and SFDVKD. This CDR3 is 18 amino acids long. V was pared by 1 base and J by 3 bases, with 20 bases between. The CDR3: CATSDLVKGEGRYTEAFF. CDR3 DNA: TGTGCCACCAGTGATTTAGTAAAAGGGGAAGGTAGATACACTGAAGCTTTCTTT.

This clonotype was found many times. This chain links TRBV25-1 with TRBJ1-5; a weak D match, TRBD1 (5 bases). The germline V gene has CDR1 MGHDK and CDR2 SYGVNS. Deletions cut 1 base from V and 4 bases from J, with 5 bases between. This CDR3 spans 13 amino acids. The CDR3 region is CASSEWGNQPQHF. The CDR3 nucleotides are TGTGCCAGCAGTGAATGGGGGAATCAGCCCCAGCATTTT.

This clonotype has ten or more counts. V usage is TRBV12-3 or TRBV12-4 and J usage is TRBJ2-3; no definite D call. This CDR3 contains 14 residues. The ends were cut back, 6 bases at V and 1 base at J, with 11 bases in the middle. The DNA of the CDR3 is TGTGCCAGCAGGGGAATGGATGGCACAGATACGCAGTATTTT. This codes for CASRGMDGTDTQYF.

This chain joins TRBV4-1 and TRBJ2-5; 14 nucleotides agree with TRBD2. The CDR3 contains 19 residues. Germline CDR1 MGHRA, CDR2 YSYEKL. V lost 4 bases, J lost 3 bases, and 13 bases stayed unmatched. In nucleotides, the CDR3 is TGCGCCAGCAGCCGCCCGGGACTAGCGGGAGTTTGGCAAAAAGAGACCCAGTACTTC. Translated: CASSRPGLAGVWQKETQYF.

This clonotype was observed at least ten times. In DNA, the CDR3 is TGCGCCAGCAGCCATGAGGTACGGGCTAGGGAAAAACTGTTTTTT. As protein: CASSHEVRAREKLFF. V usage is TRBV4-3 and J usage is TRBJ1-4; D unresolved. This CDR3 spans 15 amino acids. V was cut by 3 bases and J by 8 bases, with 16 bases left in between. From germline, CDR1 is LGHNA and CDR2 YSLEER.

This sequence joins TRBV6-4 and TRBJ2-3; TRBD2 matches 12 bases. Trimming took 7 bases from V and 4 from J; bases not matched to a gene: 3. Germline lookup yields CDR1 MRHNA and CDR2 SNTAGT. The CDR3 runs to 14 residues. The CDR3, as DNA: TGTGCCAGCAAGACTAGCGGGAGTTCAGATACGCAGTATTTT. This codes for CASKTSGSSDTQYF.

This clonotype has just a few counts. The chain couples TRBV3-1 to TRBJ1-1; 7 bases align to TRBD1. The V and J ends lost 5 bases and 5 bases, in that order; junction bases with no gene match: 8. The CDR3 covers 14 residues. Germline lookup yields CDR1 LGHDT and CDR2 YNNKEL (reference sequence). The CDR3 DNA reads TGTGCCAGCAGCAGACAGGGACCTGGAACTGAAGCTTTCTTT. Its protein is CASSRQGPGTEAFF.

The chain couples TRBV28 to TRBJ1-2; possibly TRBD1 for D (5 bases). There are 16 residues in the CDR3. The V and J ends lost 3 bases and 6 bases respectively, with 20 bases between them. CDR1 is MDHEN, CDR2 SYDVKM, per germline. CDR3 DNA: TGTGCCAGCAGTTTTGCCGGGGCCCCGCGGGAGAATGGCTACACCTTC. This codes for CASSFAGAPRENGYTF.

This CDR3 reads CASGSALAKNIQYF. The CDR3 DNA is TGTGCCAGCGGGTCAGCCTTAGCCAAAAACATTCAGTACTTC. This chain links TRBV6-5 with TRBJ2-4; D call uncertain. V was clipped by 8 bases and J by 0 bases, with 11 bases between them. The CDR3 totals 14 residues. Germline V gives CDR1 MNHEY, CDR2 SVGAGI.

This clonotype was recorded many times. V usage is TRBV20-1 and J usage is TRBJ2-5, with D unclear. With 6 bases removed from V and 2 bases from J, the gap between germline ends came to 19 bases. This CDR3 comprises 15 residues. CDR1 DFQATT and CDR2 SNEGSKA come from the germline V gene (reference sequence). The DNA of the CDR3 is TGCAGTGCCCTACCCCTCGGCCCCTTACAAGAGACCCAGTACTTC. Its translation: CSALPLGPLQETQYF.